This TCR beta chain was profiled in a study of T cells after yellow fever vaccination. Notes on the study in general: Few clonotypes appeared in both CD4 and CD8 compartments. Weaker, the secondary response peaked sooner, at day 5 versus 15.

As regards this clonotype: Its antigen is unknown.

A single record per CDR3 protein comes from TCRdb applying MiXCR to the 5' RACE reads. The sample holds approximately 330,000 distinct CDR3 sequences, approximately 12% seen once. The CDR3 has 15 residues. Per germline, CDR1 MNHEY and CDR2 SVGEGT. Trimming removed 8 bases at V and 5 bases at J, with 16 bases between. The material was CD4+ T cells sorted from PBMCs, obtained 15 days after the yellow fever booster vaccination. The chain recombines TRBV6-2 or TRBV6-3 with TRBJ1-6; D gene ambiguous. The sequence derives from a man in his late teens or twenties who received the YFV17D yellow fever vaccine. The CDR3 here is CASGAVYYDNSPLHF. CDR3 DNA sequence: TGTGCCAGCGGCGCGGTGTACTATGATAATTCACCCCTCCACTTT.